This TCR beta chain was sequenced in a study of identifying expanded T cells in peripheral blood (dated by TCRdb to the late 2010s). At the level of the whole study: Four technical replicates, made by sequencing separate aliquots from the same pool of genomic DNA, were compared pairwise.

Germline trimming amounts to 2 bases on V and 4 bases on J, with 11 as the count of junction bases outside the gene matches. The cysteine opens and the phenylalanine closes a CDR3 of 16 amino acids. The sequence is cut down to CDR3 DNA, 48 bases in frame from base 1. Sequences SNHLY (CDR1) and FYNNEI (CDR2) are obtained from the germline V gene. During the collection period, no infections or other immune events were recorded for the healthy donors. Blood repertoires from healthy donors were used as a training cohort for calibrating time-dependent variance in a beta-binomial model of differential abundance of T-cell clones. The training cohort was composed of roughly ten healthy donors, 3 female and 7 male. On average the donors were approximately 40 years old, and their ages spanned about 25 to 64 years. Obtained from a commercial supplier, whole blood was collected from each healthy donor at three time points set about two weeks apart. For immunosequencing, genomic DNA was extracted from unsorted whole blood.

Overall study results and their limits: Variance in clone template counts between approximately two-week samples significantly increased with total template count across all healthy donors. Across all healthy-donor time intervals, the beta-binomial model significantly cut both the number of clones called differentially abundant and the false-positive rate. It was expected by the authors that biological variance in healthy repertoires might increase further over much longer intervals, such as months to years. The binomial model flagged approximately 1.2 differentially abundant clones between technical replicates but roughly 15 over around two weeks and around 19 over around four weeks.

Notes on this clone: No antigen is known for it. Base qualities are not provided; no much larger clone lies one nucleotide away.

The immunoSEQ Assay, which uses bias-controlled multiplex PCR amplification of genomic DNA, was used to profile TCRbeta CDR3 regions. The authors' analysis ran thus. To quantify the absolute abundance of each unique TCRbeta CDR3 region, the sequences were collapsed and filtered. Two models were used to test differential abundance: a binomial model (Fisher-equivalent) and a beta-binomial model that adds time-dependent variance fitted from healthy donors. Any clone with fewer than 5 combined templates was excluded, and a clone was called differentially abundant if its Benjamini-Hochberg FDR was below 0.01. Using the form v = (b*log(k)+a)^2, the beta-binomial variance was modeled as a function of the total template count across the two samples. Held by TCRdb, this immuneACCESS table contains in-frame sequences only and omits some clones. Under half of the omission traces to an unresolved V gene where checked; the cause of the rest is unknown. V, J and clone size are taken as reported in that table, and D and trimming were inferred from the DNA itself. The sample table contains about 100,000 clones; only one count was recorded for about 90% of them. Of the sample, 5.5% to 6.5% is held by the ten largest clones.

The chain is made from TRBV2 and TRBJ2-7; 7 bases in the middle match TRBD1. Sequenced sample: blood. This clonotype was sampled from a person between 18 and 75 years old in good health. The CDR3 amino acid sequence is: CASSENEGTVSYEQYF. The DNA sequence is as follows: TGTGCCAGCAGTGAAAACGAAGGGACAGTATCTTACGAGCAGTACTTC.